The source of this T cell receptor beta chain is a study of T cells in Graves' hyperthyroidism and ophthalmopathy. Amplification targeted TCR beta CDR3 regions from RNA transcripts. TCR CDR3 underwent first-round RT-PCR with the HTBI primer set. TCRdb analysed the multiplex PCR reads with MiXCR anew, one entry per CDR3 protein. The sample lists fewer than 400,000 distinct CDR3 sequences; about 15% were seen once. V was clipped by 4 bases and J by 2 bases; unmatched bases: 7. The CDR3 loop spans 15 amino acids. Germline V lookup: CDR1 LGHDT, CDR2 YNNKEL (reference sequence). This clonotype was recorded many times.

This sequence originates from a man between 25 and 39 years old with Graves' hyperthyroidism. V gene TRBV3-1 combines with J gene TRBJ1-1, with 7 bases matching TRBD1. Sequenced: blood. CDR3 in amino acids: CASSPTGTANTEAFF. The CDR3 DNA is TGTGCCAGCAGCCCCACCGGGACAGCAAACACTGAAGCTTTCTTT.